The present T cell receptor beta chain was sequenced within a study of cytomegalovirus exposure and HLA in healthy donors. Study background: Across 300 to 400 genotyped donors, 65% to 90% landed in the Caucasian-associated ancestry cluster.

PCR primers comprised 60 Vbeta and 13 Jbeta primers. The table came from immunoSEQ multiplex PCR; TCRdb's copy has only in-frame clones and leaves some out. Of around 110,000 clones listed, about four fifths are singletons. Germline CDR1 and CDR2: WSHSY and SAAADI. The CDR3 runs to 16 residues. Worth noting for this clone: One end of the junction fails to match germline, which may point to a read error.

The TCR sequence derives from a young man in good health and CMV-seropositive. The chain uses TRBV10-2 and TRBJ1-4; D call uncertain. Sequenced input: PBMCs. CDR3 protein: CASSKSQAGPHEKLFF. CDR3 sequence (DNA): TGCGCCAGCAGTAAGTCCCAGGCAGGTCCCCATGAAAAACTGTTTTTT.